This note documents a single T cell receptor beta chain sequence. Its antigen remains undetermined. No clone much larger than this one lies a single base away; base qualities are absent. The sample comes from a study of blood T cell repertoires in COVID-19 (dated by TCRdb to about 2020). With respect to the entire study: Samples covering the acute and convalescent phases of COVID-19 were provided by collaborators in the United States, Italy and Spain. The prospective study material was composed of cDNA or gDNA derived from T cells, B-cell-depleted T cells, or PBMCs. Subjects who had been exposed to COVID-19, were actively infected with it, or had recovered from it provided the deeply sampled blood TCRbeta repertoires that made up the dataset. The repertoires were released in a freely available public database intended as a resource for research on the immune response to SARS-CoV-2. The samples were drawn from the first 160 participants of the ongoing ImmuneRACE study and from about 1,200 subjects provided by 6 global collaborators. A de-identified subject ID, COVID-19 status, age in years and sex were almost always included in the sample metadata. Where available, HLA class I and class II types were obtained from metadata supplied by the sample provider rather than from assay-based typing. Here is what the overall study found, with its caveats: The quantity of clinical and demographic metadata differed by source and by participant and was supplied without curation.

The immunoSEQ Assay, a bias-controlled multiplex PCR, was used to amplify TCRbeta CDR3 regions from genomic DNA. The source study handled its data this way. The number of nucleated cells in each sample was estimated by amplification of reference gene primers within the assay. Sequence reads were collapsed and filtered to measure the absolute abundance of every unique TCRbeta CDR3 rearrangement. For each sample, productive Simpson clonality was calculated as the square root of Simpson's diversity index over productive rearrangements. TCRdb re-hosts the immuneACCESS table, in-frame sequences only. Its copies lack some clones; in the studies checked, an unresolved V gene accounts for under half of them, and the cause for the rest is not known. V, J and clone size are those of that table, while D and trimming were read from the DNA. The sample table holds 130,000 or so clones, of which approximately 84% were seen once. The top ten constitute 12% of the sample.

Reading the germline V gene (reference sequence) gives CDR1 SGHNT and CDR2 YYREEE. The CDR3 runs 16 amino acids, cysteine and phenylalanine included. Only CDR3 DNA is held: 48 bases, read in frame from base 1. The V end gives up 6 bases and the J end 0 bases, leaving 10 bases in the junction not matched to a gene. Collaborating institutions collected whole blood in K2EDTA tubes following their own protocols. Collaborator samples were shipped for TCRbeta analysis as frozen whole blood, isolated PBMCs, or DNA extracted from either sample type. The sequenced sample was peripheral blood. The chain couples TRBV5-4 to TRBJ2-3, with 7 middle bases fitting TRBD2. The TCR was taken from a woman aged 55-75 years with acute or convalescent COVID-19. CDR3 region: CASTHGSGTSTDTQYF. The DNA reads TGTGCCAGCACCCACGGGAGCGGGACTAGCACAGATACGCAGTATTTT.